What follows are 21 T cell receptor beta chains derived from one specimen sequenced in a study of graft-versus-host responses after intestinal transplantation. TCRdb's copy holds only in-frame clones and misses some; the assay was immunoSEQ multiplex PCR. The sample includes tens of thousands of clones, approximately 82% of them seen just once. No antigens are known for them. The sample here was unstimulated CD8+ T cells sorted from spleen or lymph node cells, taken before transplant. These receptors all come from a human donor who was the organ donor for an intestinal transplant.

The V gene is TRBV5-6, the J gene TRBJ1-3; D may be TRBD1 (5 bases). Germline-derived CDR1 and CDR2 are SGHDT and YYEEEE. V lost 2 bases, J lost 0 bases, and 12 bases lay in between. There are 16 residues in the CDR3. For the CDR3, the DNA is TGTGCCAGCAGCTTTAGGGACCTCTACTCTGGAAACACCATATATTTT. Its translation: CASSFRDLYSGNTIYF.

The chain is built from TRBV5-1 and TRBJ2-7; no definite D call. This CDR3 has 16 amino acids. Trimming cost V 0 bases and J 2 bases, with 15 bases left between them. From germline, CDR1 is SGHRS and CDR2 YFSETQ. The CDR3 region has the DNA TGCGCCAGCAGCTTGGCAACATTCCTCACCACCTACGAGCAGTACTTC. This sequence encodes CASSLATFLTTYEQYF.

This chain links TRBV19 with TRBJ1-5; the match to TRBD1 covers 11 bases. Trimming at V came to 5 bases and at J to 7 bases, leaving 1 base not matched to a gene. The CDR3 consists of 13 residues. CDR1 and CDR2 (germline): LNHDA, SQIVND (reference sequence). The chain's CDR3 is CASSGDRGQPQHF. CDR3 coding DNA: TGTGCCAGTAGTGGGGACAGGGGGCAGCCCCAGCATTTT.

The CDR3 reads CASSQGQGAYEQYF. The CDR3, as DNA: TGTGCCAGCAGCCAGGGACAGGGGGCCTACGAGCAGTACTTC. The V and J genes are TRBV5-6 and TRBJ2-7; 11 nucleotides align to TRBD1. V gave up 4 bases and J gave up 2 bases; unmatched junction bases: 2. Germline CDR1 SGHDT, CDR2 YYEEEE. The CDR3 sequence is 14 residues long.

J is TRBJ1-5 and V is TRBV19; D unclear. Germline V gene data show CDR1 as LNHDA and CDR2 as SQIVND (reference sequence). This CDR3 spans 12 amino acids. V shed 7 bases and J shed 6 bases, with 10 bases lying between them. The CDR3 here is CASTLGSQPQHF. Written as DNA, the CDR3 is TGTGCCAGTACATTGGGGAGTCAGCCCCAGCATTTT.

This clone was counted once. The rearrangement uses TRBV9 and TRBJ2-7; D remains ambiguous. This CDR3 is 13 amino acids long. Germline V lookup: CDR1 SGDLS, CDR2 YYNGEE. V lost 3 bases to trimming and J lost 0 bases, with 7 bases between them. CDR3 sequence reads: CASSGGNSYEQYF. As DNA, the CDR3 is TGTGCCAGCAGCGGGGGAAACTCCTACGAGCAGTACTTC. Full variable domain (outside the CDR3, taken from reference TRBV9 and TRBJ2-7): DSGVTQTPKHLITATGQRVTLRCSPRSGDLSVYWYQQSLDQGLQFLIQYYNGEERAKGNILERFSAQQFPDLHSELNLSSLELGDSALYFCASSGGNSYEQYFGPGTRLTVT.

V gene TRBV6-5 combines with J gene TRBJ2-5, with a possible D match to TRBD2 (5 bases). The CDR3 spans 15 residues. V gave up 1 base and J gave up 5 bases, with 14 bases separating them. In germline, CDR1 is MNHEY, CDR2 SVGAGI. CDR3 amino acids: CASSYLKGGWETQYF. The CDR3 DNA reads TGTGCCAGCAGTTACTTAAAAGGAGGATGGGAGACCCAGTACTTC.

CDR3 residues: CASSLSRTSGIGETQYF. The CDR3 nucleotides read TGCGCCAGCAGTTTATCCCGGACTAGCGGGATAGGAGAGACCCAGTACTTC. The rearrangement joins TRBV5-1 to TRBJ2-5; the match to TRBD2 covers 12 bases. This CDR3 is 17 amino acids long. V shed 5 bases and J 4 bases; nucleotides not matched to a gene: 12. Per germline, CDR1 SGHRS and CDR2 YFSETQ. The whole variable domain, filled in from reference TRBV5-1 and TRBJ2-5, reads KAGVTQTPRYLIKTRGQQVTLSCSPISGHRSVSWYQQTPGQGLQFLFEYFSETQRNKGNFPGRFSGRQFSNSRSEMNVSTLELGDSALYLCASSLSRTSGIGETQYFGPGTRLLVL.

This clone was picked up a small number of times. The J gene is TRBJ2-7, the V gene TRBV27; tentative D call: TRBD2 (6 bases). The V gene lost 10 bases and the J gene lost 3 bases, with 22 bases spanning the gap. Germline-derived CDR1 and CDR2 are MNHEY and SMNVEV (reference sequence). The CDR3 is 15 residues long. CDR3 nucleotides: TGTGCCACCGGGAGACCGGGACCGGCAGGCTACGAGCAGTACTTC. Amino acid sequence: CATGRPGPAGYEQYF.

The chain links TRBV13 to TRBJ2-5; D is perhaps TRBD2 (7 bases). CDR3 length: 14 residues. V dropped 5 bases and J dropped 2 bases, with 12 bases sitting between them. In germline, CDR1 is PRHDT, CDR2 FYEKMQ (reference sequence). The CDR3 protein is CASSPEGGQETQYF. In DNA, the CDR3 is TGTGCCAGCAGCCCTGAGGGGGGGCAAGAGACCCAGTACTTC.

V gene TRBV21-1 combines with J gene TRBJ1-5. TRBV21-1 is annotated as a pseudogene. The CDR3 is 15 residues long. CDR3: CASNPGQVPNQPQHF. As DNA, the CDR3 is TGTGCCAGCAACCCCGGGCAGGTTCCCAATCAGCCCCAGCATTTT.

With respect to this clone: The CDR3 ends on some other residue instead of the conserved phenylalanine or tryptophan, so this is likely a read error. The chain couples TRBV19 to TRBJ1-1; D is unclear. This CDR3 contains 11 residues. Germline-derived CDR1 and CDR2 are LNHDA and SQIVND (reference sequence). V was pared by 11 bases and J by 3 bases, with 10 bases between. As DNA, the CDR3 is TGTGCCGCGACTAGGCACACTGAAGCTTTCCTT. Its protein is CAATRHTEAFL.

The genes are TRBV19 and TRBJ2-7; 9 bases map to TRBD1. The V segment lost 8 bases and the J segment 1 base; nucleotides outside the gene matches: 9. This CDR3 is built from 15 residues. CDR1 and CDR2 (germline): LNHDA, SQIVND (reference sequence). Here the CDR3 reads CASGPQQGASYEQYF. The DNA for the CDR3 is TGTGCCAGTGGTCCCCAACAGGGGGCGTCCTACGAGCAGTACTTC.

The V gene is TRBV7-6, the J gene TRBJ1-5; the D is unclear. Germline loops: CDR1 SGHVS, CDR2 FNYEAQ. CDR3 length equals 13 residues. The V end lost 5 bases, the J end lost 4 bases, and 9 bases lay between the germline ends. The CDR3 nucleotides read TGTGCCAGCAGCCCTCGAGGGAATCAGCCCCAGCATTTT. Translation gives CASSPRGNQPQHF.

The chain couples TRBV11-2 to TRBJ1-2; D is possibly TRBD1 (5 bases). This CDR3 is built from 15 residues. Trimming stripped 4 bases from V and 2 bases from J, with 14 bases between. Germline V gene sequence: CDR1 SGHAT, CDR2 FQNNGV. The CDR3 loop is CASSSSGGFNYGYTF. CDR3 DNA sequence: TGTGCCAGCAGCTCGTCCGGGGGATTCAACTATGGCTACACCTTC.

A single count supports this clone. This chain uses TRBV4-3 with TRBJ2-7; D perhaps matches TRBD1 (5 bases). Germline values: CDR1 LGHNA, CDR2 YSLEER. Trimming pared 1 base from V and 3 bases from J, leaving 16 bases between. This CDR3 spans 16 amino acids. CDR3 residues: CASSQAATGVLYEQYF. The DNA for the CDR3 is TGCGCCAGCAGCCAAGCTGCCACAGGAGTCCTCTACGAGCAGTACTTC.

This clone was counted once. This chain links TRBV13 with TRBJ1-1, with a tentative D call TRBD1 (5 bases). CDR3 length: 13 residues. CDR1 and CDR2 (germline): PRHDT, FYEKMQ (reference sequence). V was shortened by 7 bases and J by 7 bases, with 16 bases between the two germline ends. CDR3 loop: CASTIRGRDEAFF. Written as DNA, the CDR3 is TGTGCCAGCACCATAAGGGGCAGGGATGAAGCTTTCTTT.

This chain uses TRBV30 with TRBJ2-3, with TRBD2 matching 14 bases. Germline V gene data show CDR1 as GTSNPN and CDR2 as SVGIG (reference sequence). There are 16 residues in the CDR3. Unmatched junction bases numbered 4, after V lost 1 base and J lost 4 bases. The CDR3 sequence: CAWSGLAGGPADTQYF. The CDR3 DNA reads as TGTGCCTGGAGTGGACTAGCGGGAGGGCCAGCAGATACGCAGTATTTT.

The DNA for the CDR3 is TGTGCCAGCAGTGAAGCGGAGGACAGGGAAGGGACTGAAGCTTTCTTT. This encodes CASSEAEDREGTEAFF. J is TRBJ1-1 and V is TRBV2, with TRBD1 matching 8 bases. With V trimmed by 0 bases and J by 5 bases, 8 bases remained unmatched. The germline CDR1 and CDR2 sequences are SNHLY and FYNNEI. The CDR3 has 16 residues.

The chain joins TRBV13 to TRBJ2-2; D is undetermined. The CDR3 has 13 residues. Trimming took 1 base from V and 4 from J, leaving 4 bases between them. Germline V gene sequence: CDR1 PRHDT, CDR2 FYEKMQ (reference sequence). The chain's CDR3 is CASSLAVTGELFF. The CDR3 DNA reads TGTGCCAGCAGCTTAGCGGTCACCGGGGAGCTGTTTTTT.

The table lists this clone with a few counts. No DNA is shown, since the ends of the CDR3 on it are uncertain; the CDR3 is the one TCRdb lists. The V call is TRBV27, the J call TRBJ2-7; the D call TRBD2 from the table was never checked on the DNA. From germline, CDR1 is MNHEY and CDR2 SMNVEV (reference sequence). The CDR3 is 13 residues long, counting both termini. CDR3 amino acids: CASSFGSGNGEYF.